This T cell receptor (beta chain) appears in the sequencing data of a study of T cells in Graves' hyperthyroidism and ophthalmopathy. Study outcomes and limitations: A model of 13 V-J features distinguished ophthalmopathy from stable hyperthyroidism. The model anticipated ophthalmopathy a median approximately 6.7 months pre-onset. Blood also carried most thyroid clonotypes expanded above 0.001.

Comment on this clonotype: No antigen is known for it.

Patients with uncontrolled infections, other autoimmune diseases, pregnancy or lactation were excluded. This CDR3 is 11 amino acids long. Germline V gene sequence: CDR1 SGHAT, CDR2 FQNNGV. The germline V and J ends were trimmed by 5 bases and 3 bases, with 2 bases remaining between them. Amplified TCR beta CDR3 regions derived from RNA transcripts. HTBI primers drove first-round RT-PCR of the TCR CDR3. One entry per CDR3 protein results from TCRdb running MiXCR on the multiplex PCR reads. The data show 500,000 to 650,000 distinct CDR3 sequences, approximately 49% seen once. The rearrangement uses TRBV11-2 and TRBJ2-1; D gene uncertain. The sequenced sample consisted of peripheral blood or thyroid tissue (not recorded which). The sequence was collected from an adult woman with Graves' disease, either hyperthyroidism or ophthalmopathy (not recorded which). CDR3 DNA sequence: TGTGCCAGCAGCAACTACAATGAGCAGTTCTTC. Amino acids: CASSNYNEQFF.